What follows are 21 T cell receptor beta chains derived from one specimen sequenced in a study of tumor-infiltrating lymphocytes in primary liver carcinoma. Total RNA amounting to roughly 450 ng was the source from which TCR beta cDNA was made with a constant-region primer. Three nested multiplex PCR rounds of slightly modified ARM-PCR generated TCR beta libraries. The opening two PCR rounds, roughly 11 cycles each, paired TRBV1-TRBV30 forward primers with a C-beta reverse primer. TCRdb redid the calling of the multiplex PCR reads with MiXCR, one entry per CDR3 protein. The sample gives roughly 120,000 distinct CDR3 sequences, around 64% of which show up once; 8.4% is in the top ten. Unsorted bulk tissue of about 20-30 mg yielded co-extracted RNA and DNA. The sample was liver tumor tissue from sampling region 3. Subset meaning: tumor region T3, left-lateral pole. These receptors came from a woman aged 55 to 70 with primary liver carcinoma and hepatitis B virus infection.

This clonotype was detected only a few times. The CDR3 region has the DNA TGTGCCAGCAGCGAACAGGGGGGCGAGCAGTACTTC. It translates to CASSEQGGEQYF. The chain couples TRBV7-9 to TRBJ2-7, with 8 bases fitting TRBD1. The germline V gene has CDR1 SEHNR and CDR2 FQNEAQ (reference sequence). The CDR3 has 12 residues. J lost 6 bases, V lost 5 bases, and 3 bases had no gene match.

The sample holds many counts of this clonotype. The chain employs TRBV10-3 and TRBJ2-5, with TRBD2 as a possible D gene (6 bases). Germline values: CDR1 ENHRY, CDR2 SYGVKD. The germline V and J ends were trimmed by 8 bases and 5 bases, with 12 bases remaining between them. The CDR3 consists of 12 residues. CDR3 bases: TGTGCCATCTCGGCGGGGCACGAGACCCAGTACTTC. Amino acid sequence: CAISAGHETQYF.

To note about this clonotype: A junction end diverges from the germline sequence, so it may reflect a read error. Written as DNA, the CDR3 is TGTGCCAGCAGCCAATGTGTCCAAGAGATCCAGTACTTC. Encoded protein: CASSQCVQEIQYF. The chain combines TRBV14 with TRBJ2-5, with D hard to call. The CDR3 totals 13 residues. Germline lookup yields CDR1 SGHDN and CDR2 FVKESK.

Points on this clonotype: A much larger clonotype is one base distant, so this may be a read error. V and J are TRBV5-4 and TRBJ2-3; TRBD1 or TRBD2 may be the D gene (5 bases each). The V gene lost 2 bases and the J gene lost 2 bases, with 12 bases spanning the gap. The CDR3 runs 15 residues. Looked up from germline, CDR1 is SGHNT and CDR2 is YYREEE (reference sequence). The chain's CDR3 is CASSFRDQNTDTQYF. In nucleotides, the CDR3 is TGTGCCAGCAGCTTCCGGGACCAAAACACAGATACGCAGTATTTT. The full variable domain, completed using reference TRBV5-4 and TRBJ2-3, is ETGVTQSPTHLIKTRGQQVTLRCSSQSGHNTVSWYQQALGQGPQFIFQYYREEENGRGNFPPRFSGLQFPNYSSELNVNALELDDSALYLCASSFRDQNTDTQYFGPGTRLTVL.

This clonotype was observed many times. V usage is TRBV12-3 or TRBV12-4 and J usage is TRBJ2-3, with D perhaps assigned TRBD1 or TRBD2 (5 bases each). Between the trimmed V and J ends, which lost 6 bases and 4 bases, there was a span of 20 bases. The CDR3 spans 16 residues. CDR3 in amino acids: CASSPRGRTDADTQYF. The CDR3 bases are TGTGCCAGCAGCCCCCGGGGACGGACCGATGCAGATACGCAGTATTTT.

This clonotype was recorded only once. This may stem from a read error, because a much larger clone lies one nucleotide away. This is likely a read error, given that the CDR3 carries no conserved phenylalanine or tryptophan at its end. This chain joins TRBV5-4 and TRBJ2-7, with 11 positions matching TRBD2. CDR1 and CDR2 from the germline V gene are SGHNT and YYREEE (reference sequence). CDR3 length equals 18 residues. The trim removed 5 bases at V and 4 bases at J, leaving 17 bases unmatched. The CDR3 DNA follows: TGTGCCAGCAGTTTCCTGGCACTAGCGGGAGCAACAGCTTACGAGCAGTACATC. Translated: CASSFLALAGATAYEQYI.

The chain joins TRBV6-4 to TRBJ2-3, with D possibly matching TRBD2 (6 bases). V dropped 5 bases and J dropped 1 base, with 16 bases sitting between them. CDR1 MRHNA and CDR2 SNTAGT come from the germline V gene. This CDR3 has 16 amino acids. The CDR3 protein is CASSPGLEGGTDTQYF. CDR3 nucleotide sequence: TGTGCCAGCAGTCCGGGACTCGAAGGGGGCACAGATACGCAGTATTTT.

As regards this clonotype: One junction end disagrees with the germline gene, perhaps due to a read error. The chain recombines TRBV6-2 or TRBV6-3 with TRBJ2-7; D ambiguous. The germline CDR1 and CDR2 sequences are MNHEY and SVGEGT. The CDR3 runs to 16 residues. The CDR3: CAISPLEQTQDYEQYF. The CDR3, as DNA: TGTGCCATCAGTCCTCTCGAACAGACGCAGGACTACGAGCAGTACTTC.

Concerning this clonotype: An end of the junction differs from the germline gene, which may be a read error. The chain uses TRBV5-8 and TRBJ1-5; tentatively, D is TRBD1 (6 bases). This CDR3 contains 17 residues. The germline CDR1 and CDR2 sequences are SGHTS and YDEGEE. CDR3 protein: CASGSRDAGASNRPQHF. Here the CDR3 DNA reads TGTGCCAGCGGCTCTCGCGATGCAGGGGCAAGCAATCGGCCCCAGCATTTT.

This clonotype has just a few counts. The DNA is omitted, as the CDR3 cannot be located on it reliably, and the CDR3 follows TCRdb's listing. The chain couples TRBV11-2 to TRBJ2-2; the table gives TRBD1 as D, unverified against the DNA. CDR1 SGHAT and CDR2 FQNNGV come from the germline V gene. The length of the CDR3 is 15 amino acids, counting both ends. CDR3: CASSLFGPGTGELFF.

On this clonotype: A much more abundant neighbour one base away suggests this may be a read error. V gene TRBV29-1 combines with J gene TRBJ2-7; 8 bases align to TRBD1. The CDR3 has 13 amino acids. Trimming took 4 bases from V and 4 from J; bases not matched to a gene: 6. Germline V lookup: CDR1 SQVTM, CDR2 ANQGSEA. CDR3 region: CSVGNTGGYEQYF. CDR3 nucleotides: TGCAGCGTTGGAAATACAGGGGGGTACGAGCAGTACTTC.

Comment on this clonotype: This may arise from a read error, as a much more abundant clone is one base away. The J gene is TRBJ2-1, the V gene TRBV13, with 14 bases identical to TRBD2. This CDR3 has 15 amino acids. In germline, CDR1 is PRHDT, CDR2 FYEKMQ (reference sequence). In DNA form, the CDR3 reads TGTGCCGGCAGACTAGCGGGAGGGGGGTTCAATGAGCAGTTCTTC. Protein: CAGRLAGGGFNEQFF.

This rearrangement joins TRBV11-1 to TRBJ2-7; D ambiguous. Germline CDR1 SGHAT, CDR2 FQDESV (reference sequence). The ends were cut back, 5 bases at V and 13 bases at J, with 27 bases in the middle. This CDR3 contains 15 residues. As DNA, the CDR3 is TGTGCCAGCAGCGAGGACCTGGTCTCGGGCTACGAGCGATACTTC. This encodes CASSEDLVSGYERYF.

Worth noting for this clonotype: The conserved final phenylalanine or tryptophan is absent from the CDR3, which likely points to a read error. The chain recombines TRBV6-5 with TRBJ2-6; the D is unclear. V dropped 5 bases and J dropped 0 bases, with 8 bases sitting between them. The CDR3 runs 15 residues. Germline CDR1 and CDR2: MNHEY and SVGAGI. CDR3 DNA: TGTGCCAGCAGTCAAACAGCCTCTGGGGCCAACGTCCTGACTCTC. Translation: CASSQTASGANVLTL.

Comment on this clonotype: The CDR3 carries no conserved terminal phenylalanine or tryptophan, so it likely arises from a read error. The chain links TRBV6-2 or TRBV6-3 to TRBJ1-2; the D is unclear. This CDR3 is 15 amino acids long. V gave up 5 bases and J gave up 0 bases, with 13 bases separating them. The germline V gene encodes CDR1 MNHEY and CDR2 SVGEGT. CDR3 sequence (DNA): TGTGCCAGCAGTAATCTGCCACGTTCTAACTATGGCTACACCTAC. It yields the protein CASSNLPRSNYGYTY.

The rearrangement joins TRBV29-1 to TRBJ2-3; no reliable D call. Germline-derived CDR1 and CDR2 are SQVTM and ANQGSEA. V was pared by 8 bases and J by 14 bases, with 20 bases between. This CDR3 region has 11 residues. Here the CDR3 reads CSMADKERVYF. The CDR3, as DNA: TGCAGCATGGCGGATAAGGAGAGAGTGTATTTT.

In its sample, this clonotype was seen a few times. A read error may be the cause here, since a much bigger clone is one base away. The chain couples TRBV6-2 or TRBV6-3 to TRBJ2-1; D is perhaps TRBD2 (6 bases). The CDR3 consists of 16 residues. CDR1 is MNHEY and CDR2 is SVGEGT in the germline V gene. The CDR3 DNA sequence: TGTGCCAACAGTTACTCGCTGGCGGGAAAGCAGAATGAGCAGTTCTTC. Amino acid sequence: CANSYSLAGKQNEQFF.

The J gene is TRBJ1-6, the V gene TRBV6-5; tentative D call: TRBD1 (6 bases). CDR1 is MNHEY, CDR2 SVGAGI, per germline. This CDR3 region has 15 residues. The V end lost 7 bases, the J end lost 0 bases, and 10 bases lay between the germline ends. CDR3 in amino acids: CASTQQGSYNSPLHF. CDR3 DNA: TGTGCCAGCACACAACAGGGCTCCTATAATTCACCCCTCCACTTT.

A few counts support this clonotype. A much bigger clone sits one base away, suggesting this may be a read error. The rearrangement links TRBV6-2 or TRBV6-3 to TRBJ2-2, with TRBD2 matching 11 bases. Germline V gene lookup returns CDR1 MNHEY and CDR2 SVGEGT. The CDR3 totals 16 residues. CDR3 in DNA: TGTGTCAGCAGAAGACTAGCGGGATCGAACACCGGGGAGCTGTTTTTT. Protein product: CVSRRLAGSNTGELFF.

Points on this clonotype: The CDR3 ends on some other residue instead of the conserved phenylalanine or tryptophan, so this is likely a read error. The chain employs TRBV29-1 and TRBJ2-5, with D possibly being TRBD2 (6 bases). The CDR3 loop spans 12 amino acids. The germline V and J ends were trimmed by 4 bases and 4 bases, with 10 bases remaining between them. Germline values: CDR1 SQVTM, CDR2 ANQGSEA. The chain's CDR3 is CSVGRGAETQYS. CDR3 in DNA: TGCAGCGTTGGGAGGGGAGCAGAGACCCAGTACTCC.

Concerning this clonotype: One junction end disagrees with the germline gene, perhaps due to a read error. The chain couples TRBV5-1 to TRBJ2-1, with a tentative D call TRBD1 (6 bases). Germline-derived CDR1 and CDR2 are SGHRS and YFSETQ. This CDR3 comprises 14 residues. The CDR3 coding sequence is TGCGCCAGCAACTTCCCTAGCAGGGGCAATGAGCAGTTCTTT. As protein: CASNFPSRGNEQFF.